This is a list of T cell receptor beta chains from one sample in a study of T cell responses to AZD1222 COVID-19 vaccine. The data were produced by immunoSEQ multiplex PCR, yet TCRdb's version contains in-frame clones alone and is incomplete. Of 150,000 to 200,000 clones listed, 90% are singletons. Specimen: peripheral blood, collected on day 0 of AZD1222 vaccination. These receptor sequences come from an adult in good health. CDR3s include the opening cysteine and the closing phenylalanine or tryptophan. The order of the fields is J gene, D gene, V gene, clone size, CDR3 protein, CDR3 DNA. A D gene is named only where the DNA matches it firmly. Not all rows give a size; the values are once, few, many and, for expanded clones, a class.

TRBJ2-3 - TRBV5-1 - CASSPLGLATDTQYF TGCGCCAGCAGCCCCCTGGGACTCGCCACAGATACGCAGTATTTT
TRBJ2-7 - TRBV10-1 once CAGQTVSYEQYF TGCGCCGGACAGACAGTCTCCTACGAGCAGTACTTC
TRBJ1-3 - TRBV5-6 - CASSPPGSGNTIYF TGTGCCAGCAGCCCACCGGGCTCTGGAAACACCATATATTTT
TRBJ1-2 - TRBV13 - CASSLGTGNYGYTF TGTGCCAGCAGCTTAGGGACCGGGAACTATGGCTACACCTTC
TRBJ1-1 - TRBV12-3/TRBV12-4 - CASSQSPEAFF TGTGCCAGCAGTCAGTCACCTGAAGCTTTCTTT
TRBJ1-2 TRBD1 TRBV7-2 - CASSLEGTGVYGYTF TGTGCCAGCAGCTTAGAGGGGACAGGGGTCTATGGCTACACCTTC
TRBJ1-2 TRBD1 TRBV5-1 few CASSPTGGNGYTF TGCGCCAGCAGCCCGACAGGGGGCAATGGCTACACCTTC
TRBJ2-1 - TRBV5-1 - CASSVTSSGEQFF TGCGCCAGCAGCGTTACTAGCTCCGGTGAGCAGTTCTTC
TRBJ1-4 TRBD1 TRBV6-5 - CASSHGQGWEKLFF TGTGCCAGCAGCCACGGACAGGGTTGGGAAAAACTGTTTTTT
TRBJ1-2 - TRBV14 few CASSQAGPPVYGYTF TGTGCCAGCAGCCAAGCTGGCCCGCCGGTCTATGGCTACACCTTC
TRBJ1-2 TRBD1 TRBV6-1 - CASSAGTGSTAYGYTF TGTGCCAGCAGTGCCGGGACAGGATCAACCGCCTATGGCTACACCTTC
TRBJ1-4 - TRBV6-5 - CASSYGGVGEKLFF TGTGCCAGCAGTTACGGGGGCGTAGGTGAAAAACTGTTTTTT
TRBJ2-1 - TRBV30 - CAWSVLGMGEQFF TGTGCCTGGAGTGTTTTGGGGATGGGTGAGCAGTTCTTC
TRBJ1-1 - TRBV6-5 - CASCHGRRGAEAFF TGTGCCAGCTGTCACGGTCGGCGGGGGGCTGAAGCTTTCTTT
TRBJ2-5 TRBD2 TRBV5-4 once CASSATSGDQETQYF TGTGCCAGCAGCGCGACTAGCGGAGACCAAGAGACCCAGTACTTC
TRBJ2-2 TRBD1 TRBV29-1 - CSAQGAVSFRAAGELFF TGCAGCGCTCAGGGGGCGGTCTCTTTCCGGGCCGCCGGGGAGCTGTTTTTT
TRBJ2-7 - TRBV12-3/TRBV12-4 - CASSESRAGEQYF TGTGCCAGCAGCGAAAGCCGGGCGGGGGAGCAGTACTTC
TRBJ1-6 - TRBV2 - CASRADSIDSPLHF TGTGCCAGCAGGGCGGACAGCATCGATTCACCCCTCCACTTT
TRBJ1-2 - TRBV12-3/TRBV12-4 - CASSLGGTGYTF TGTGCCAGCAGTTTAGGGGGGACCGGCTACACCTTC
TRBJ2-7 - TRBV7-9 - CASSLLSGTYEQYF TGTGCCAGCAGCTTGCTGTCAGGGACCTACGAGCAGTACTTC
TRBJ1-1 - TRBV6-5 few CASSRRGWNTEAFF TGTGCCAGCAGTCGCCGAGGGTGGAACACTGAAGCTTTCTTT
TRBJ1-3 - TRBV30 - CAWRIDSVRNTIYF TGTGCCTGGAGAATCGACAGTGTCCGAAACACCATATATTTT